These T cell receptor beta chains were read from a single sample in a study of regulatory T cells in long-lasting Graves disease. TCRdb re-analysed the multiplex PCR reads in MiXCR, keeping a single row per CDR3 protein. The table has about 530,000 distinct CDR3 sequences, around 15% seen once. These data were also filed under a second study, of T cells in Graves' hyperthyroidism and ophthalmopathy.

The specimen was peripheral blood mononuclear cells (PBMCs), collected at new diagnosis, from a patient treated with antithyroid drugs. The receptor set was obtained from a woman aged 35-65 years with Graves disease. Each CDR3 is given with its conserved first and last residue. The D gene is left open where the match is weak. Clone size is stated in some rows and not others, as once, few, many or a class when expanded.

V: TRBV11-2; size: many; D: TRBD2; J: TRBJ2-5; CDR3: CASSLDGGLVETQYF; DNA: TGTGCCAGCAGCTTAGACGGGGGACTAGTAGAGACCCAGTACTTC
V: TRBV11-2; size: many; D: TRBD1; J: TRBJ2-3; CDR3: CASSFRGRTDTQYF; DNA: TGTGCCAGCAGCTTCAGGGGGCGCACAGATACGCAGTATTTT
V: TRBV30; size: many; D: .; J: TRBJ2-5; CDR3: CAWSALGDTLRF; DNA: TGTGCCTGGAGTGCCCTGGGGGACACCTTACGCTTC
V: TRBV6-1; size: many; D: .; J: TRBJ2-7; CDR3: CASSDFGYSYEQYF; DNA: TGTGCCAGCAGTGACTTCGGCTACTCCTACGAGCAGTACTTC
V: TRBV3-1; size: many; D: .; J: TRBJ1-4; CDR3: CASSRAATNEKLFF; DNA: TGTGCCAGCAGCCGAGCCGCAACTAATGAAAAACTGTTTTTT
V: TRBV7-9; size: .; D: .; J: TRBJ2-6; CDR3: CASSLYGRSGANVLTF; DNA: TGTGCCAGCAGCTTATATGGGCGCTCTGGGGCCAACGTCCTGACTTTC
V: TRBV6-1; size: many; D: .; J: TRBJ1-6; CDR3: CASWNFEGSGSLHF; DNA: TGTGCCAGCTGGAACTTTGAGGGGTCAGGATCCCTCCACTTT
V: TRBV7-8; size: .; D: TRBD1; J: TRBJ1-2; CDR3: CASSSSGTVRRYGYTF; DNA: TGTGCCAGCAGCTCCTCCGGGACAGTCAGGAGATATGGCTACACCTTC
V: TRBV11-2; size: few; D: .; J: TRBJ1-2; CDR3: CASSLVAQGYGYTF; DNA: TGTGCCAGCAGCTTAGTCGCTCAGGGGTATGGCTACACCTTC
V: TRBV13; size: many; D: TRBD1; J: TRBJ1-2; CDR3: CASSLKQGIIWNNYGYTF; DNA: TGTGCCAGCAGCTTAAAACAGGGGATCATCTGGAATAACTATGGCTACACCTTC
V: TRBV30; size: few; D: .; J: TRBJ2-2; CDR3: CAWSLGLHGGELFF; DNA: TGTGCCTGGAGCCTTGGACTACACGGCGGGGAGCTGTTTTTT
V: TRBV28; size: .; D: .; J: TRBJ1-1; CDR3: CASSKRGGLMNTEAFF; DNA: TGTGCCAGCAGTAAGCGGGGCGGTTTAATGAACACTGAAGCTTTCTTT
V: TRBV19; size: few; D: TRBD1; J: TRBJ1-4; CDR3: CASSTGTGGEKLFF; DNA: TGTGCCAGTAGTACTGGGACAGGGGGTGAAAAACTGTTTTTT
V: TRBV5-1; size: many; D: .; J: TRBJ1-1; CDR3: CASSLVTEHKAFF; DNA: TGCGCCAGCAGCTTGGTCACAGAACACAAAGCTTTCTTT
V: TRBV19; size: .; D: .; J: TRBJ1-6; CDR3: CASSIGPYNSPLHF; DNA: TGTGCCAGTAGTATAGGGCCTTATAATTCACCCCTCCACTTT
V: TRBV7-2; size: few; D: TRBD1; J: TRBJ1-1; CDR3: CASSSLPGQGPMNTEAFF; DNA: TGTGCCAGCAGCTCCCTTCCGGGACAGGGTCCCATGAACACTGAAGCTTTCTTT
V: TRBV7-9; size: .; D: .; J: TRBJ1-1; CDR3: CASTPGGAANTEAFF; DNA: TGTGCCAGCACCCCGGGGGGGGCGGCGAACACTGAAGCTTTCTTT
V: TRBV20-1; size: once; D: TRBD1; J: TRBJ2-1; CDR3: CSAPPVSGGIYEQFF; DNA: TGCAGTGCTCCCCCGGTTTCAGGGGGCATCTATGAGCAGTTCTTC
V: TRBV10-1; size: .; D: .; J: TRBJ2-2; CDR3: CASSSQGPTPANTGELFF; DNA: TGCGCCAGCAGTTCGCAGGGGCCGACACCCGCGAACACCGGGGAGCTGTTTTTT
V: TRBV20-1; size: .; D: .; J: TRBJ1-1; CDR3: CSARDHKGKDTEAFF; DNA: TGCAGTGCTAGAGATCACAAGGGGAAAGACACTGAAGCTTTCTTT
V: TRBV6-1; size: many; D: TRBD1; J: TRBJ2-7; CDR3: CASTSTGGKYEQYF; DNA: TGTGCCAGCACCTCGACAGGGGGCAAATACGAGCAGTACTTC
V: TRBV10-3; size: many; D: TRBD1; J: TRBJ2-7; CDR3: CAISESDRGEYEQYF; DNA: TGTGCCATCAGTGAGTCGGACAGGGGCGAGTACGAGCAGTACTTC
V: TRBV11-2; size: .; D: .; J: TRBJ2-1; CDR3: CASSRQGGVGRNEQFF; DNA: TGCGCCAGCAGCCGCCAGGGCGGAGTGGGGAGGAATGAGCAGTTCTTC
V: TRBV2; size: few; D: TRBD1; J: TRBJ1-6; CDR3: CASRTGGNSPLHF; DNA: TGTGCCAGCAGGACAGGGGGAAATTCACCCCTCCACTTT
V: TRBV11-2; size: many; D: .; J: TRBJ1-1; CDR3: CASRAGGGYTEAFF; DNA: TGTGCCAGCAGGGCTGGTGGGGGGTACACTGAAGCTTTCTTT
V: TRBV20-1; size: few; D: TRBD1; J: TRBJ2-7; CDR3: CSARSGTGNEQYF; DNA: TGCAGTGCTAGATCTGGGACAGGGAACGAGCAGTACTTC
V: TRBV29-1; size: .; D: TRBD1; J: TRBJ2-1; CDR3: CSAFVGTVINEQFF; DNA: TGCAGCGCTTTCGTTGGGACAGTTATAAATGAGCAGTTCTTC
V: TRBV12-3/TRBV12-4; size: many; D: .; J: TRBJ2-1; CDR3: CASSLAWLYNEQFF; DNA: TGTGCCAGCAGTTTAGCCTGGCTCTACAATGAGCAGTTCTTC
V: TRBV7-9; size: many; D: .; J: TRBJ2-7; CDR3: CASSPPRRGRYEQYF; DNA: TGTGCCAGCAGCCCACCCCGGCGGGGCAGATACGAGCAGTACTTC
V: TRBV6-2/TRBV6-3; size: few; D: .; J: TRBJ1-4; CDR3: CASSEVRRANEKLFF; DNA: TGTGCCAGCAGTGAAGTGAGGCGGGCTAATGAAAAACTGTTTTTT
V: TRBV30; size: many; D: .; J: TRBJ2-3; CDR3: CAWSRGSTDTQYF; DNA: TGTGCCTGGAGTCGAGGGAGCACAGATACGCAGTATTTT
V: TRBV12-3/TRBV12-4; size: .; D: .; J: TRBJ2-7; CDR3: CASSFQNTDNSYEQYF; DNA: TGTGCCAGCAGTTTCCAAAACACCGACAACTCCTACGAGCAGTACTTC
V: TRBV19; size: few; D: TRBD1; J: TRBJ1-4; CDR3: CASLSGTGEEKLFF; DNA: TGTGCCAGCCTCTCCGGGACAGGGGAAGAAAAACTGTTTTTT
V: TRBV9; size: few; D: .; J: TRBJ1-1; CDR3: CASSVDLSGTEAFF; DNA: TGTGCCAGCAGCGTAGACCTCTCGGGCACTGAAGCTTTCTTT
V: TRBV14; size: .; D: TRBD1; J: TRBJ1-2; CDR3: CASSQDDRVPLTNGYTF; DNA: TGTGCCAGCAGCCAAGATGACAGGGTCCCATTAACTAATGGCTACACCTTC
V: TRBV7-9; size: many; D: .; J: TRBJ1-1; CDR3: CASSLTGDYTEAFF; DNA: TGTGCCAGCAGCCTAACAGGTGACTACACTGAAGCTTTCTTT
V: TRBV7-9; size: .; D: .; J: TRBJ2-1; CDR3: CASRSSSLYNEQFF; DNA: TGTGCCAGCAGAAGTTCTAGCTTATACAATGAGCAGTTCTTC
V: TRBV28; size: once; D: TRBD1; J: TRBJ1-1; CDR3: CASSLGQEFAAFF; DNA: TGTGCCAGCAGTCTGGGACAGGAGTTTGCAGCTTTCTTT
V: TRBV12-3/TRBV12-4; size: many; D: .; J: TRBJ1-1; CDR3: CASSLGGLFHTEAFF; DNA: TGTGCCAGCAGTTTAGGGGGGCTTTTTCACACTGAAGCTTTCTTT
V: TRBV12-3/TRBV12-4; size: many; D: TRBD1; J: TRBJ1-2; CDR3: CASSAQGAVLGYGYTF; DNA: TGTGCCAGCAGTGCGCAGGGGGCGGTTCTCGGCTATGGCTACACCTTC
V: TRBV29-1; size: .; D: TRBD1; J: TRBJ2-4; CDR3: CSVPRDRVVTAKNIQYF; DNA: TGCAGCGTGCCCCGCGACAGGGTAGTTACAGCCAAAAACATTCAGTACTTC
V: TRBV11-1; size: many; D: TRBD1; J: TRBJ2-7; CDR3: CASSFGTGNYEQYF; DNA: TGTGCCAGCAGCTTCGGGACAGGTAACTACGAGCAGTACTTC
V: TRBV3-1; size: many; D: TRBD1; J: TRBJ1-1; CDR3: CASSPAWTGGTEAFF; DNA: TGTGCCAGCAGCCCGGCGTGGACAGGGGGCACTGAAGCTTTCTTT
V: TRBV7-3; size: many; D: .; J: TRBJ1-1; CDR3: CASSLTRGSDTEAFF; DNA: TGTGCCAGCAGCTTAACGCGGGGGAGTGACACTGAAGCTTTCTTT
V: TRBV7-2; size: few; D: .; J: TRBJ1-1; CDR3: CASSLVGGRGTEAFF; DNA: TGTGCCAGCAGCTTAGTTGGTGGCAGGGGCACTGAAGCTTTCTTT
V: TRBV18; size: .; D: .; J: TRBJ1-2; CDR3: CASSPPVWGNGGYTF; DNA: TGTGCCAGCTCACCACCCGTGTGGGGGAACGGTGGCTACACCTTC
V: TRBV13; size: many; D: .; J: TRBJ2-3; CDR3: CASSSPGATDTQYF; DNA: TGTGCCAGCAGCTCTCCGGGGGCTACAGATACGCAGTATTTT
V: TRBV4-2; size: few; D: .; J: TRBJ1-3; CDR3: CASSQDGGGAVSGNTIYF; DNA: TGTGCCAGCAGCCAAGATGGAGGAGGAGCCGTCTCTGGAAACACCATATATTTT
V: TRBV7-2; size: many; D: .; J: TRBJ2-1; CDR3: CASSNYRGAGNEQFF; DNA: TGTGCCAGCTCCAATTATAGGGGCGCGGGGAATGAGCAGTTCTTC
V: TRBV6-5; size: many; D: .; J: TRBJ1-1; CDR3: CASSYRGDRTEAFF; DNA: TGTGCCAGCAGTTACAGGGGAGACCGCACTGAAGCTTTCTTT
V: TRBV6-2/TRBV6-3; size: .; D: .; J: TRBJ2-1; CDR3: CASSSSSKAGSSYNEQFF; DNA: TGTGCCAGCAGTTCCTCCTCTAAGGCAGGTTCTTCCTACAATGAGCAGTTCTTC
V: TRBV9; size: many; D: TRBD1; J: TRBJ1-2; CDR3: CASGIGKTGSDSDGYTF; DNA: TGTGCCAGCGGGATTGGTAAGACAGGGAGTGACTCGGATGGCTACACCTTC
V: TRBV6-5; size: .; D: .; J: TRBJ1-2; CDR3: CASSYDSSPGYTF; DNA: TGTGCCAGCAGTTACGACAGCAGTCCAGGCTACACCTTC
V: TRBV2; size: .; D: TRBD2; J: TRBJ2-2; CDR3: CASRELATGELFF; DNA: TGTGCCAGCAGGGAACTAGCGACCGGGGAGCTGTTTTTT
V: TRBV20-1; size: .; D: TRBD2; J: TRBJ2-7; CDR3: CSAAASGRSYEQYF; DNA: TGCAGTGCTGCCGCTAGCGGGAGGTCCTACGAGCAGTACTTC
V: TRBV7-3; size: many; D: TRBD2; J: TRBJ2-1; CDR3: CASSLGPGGNEQFF; DNA: TGTGCCAGCAGCTTAGGGCCGGGAGGCAATGAGCAGTTCTTC
V: TRBV5-1; size: many; D: TRBD1; J: TRBJ2-2; CDR3: CASSKGQSNTGELFF; DNA: TGCGCCAGCAGCAAGGGACAGTCGAACACCGGGGAGCTGTTTTTT
V: TRBV24-1; size: .; D: .; J: TRBJ2-1; CDR3: CATSDYRRADEQFF; DNA: TGTGCCACCAGTGATTACCGGAGGGCCGATGAGCAGTTCTTC